Presented here are 22 T cell receptor beta chains from one specimen sequenced in a study of metastatic and nonmetastatic thyroid tumors. Using MiXCR, TCRdb reanalyzed the PCR reads. The table shows about 39,000 clones, with 18% occurring only once. Each patient came to thyroid surgery without any prior treatment (of any kind). The sequencing input was tumor tissue. The origin of the receptors is a female donor with papillary thyroid cancer or a benign thyroid nodule (not recorded which). Some clones in this sample may be carry-over from other donors' samples.

In the case of this clone: A much bigger clone sits one base away, suggesting this may be a read error. The J gene is TRBJ2-2, the V gene TRBV9; D not certain. V shed 3 bases and J shed 2 bases, with 14 bases lying between them. Germline CDR1 and CDR2: SGDLS and YYNGEE. The CDR3 is made up of 16 amino acids. As DNA, the CDR3 is TGTGCCAGCAGCGCAGACGTAATACTCAACACCGGGGAGCTGTTTTTT. This gives the protein CASSADVILNTGELFF.

This clone was found many times. The chain carries TRBV19 and TRBJ2-1; no definite D call. Germline V lookup: CDR1 LNHDA, CDR2 SQIVND (reference sequence). V was trimmed by 8 bases and J by 10 bases, leaving 15 bases between them. The CDR3 has 12 residues. The CDR3 DNA sequence: TGTGCCAGTTGGGATAGCCCCACAGAGCAGTTCTTC. Its translation is CASWDSPTEQFF.

This clone occurred a few times. A read error may explain this, as a much larger clone is one base away. J is TRBJ1-2 and V is TRBV25-1; D possibly corresponds to TRBD1 (6 bases). This CDR3 has 14 residues. Trimming took 4 bases from V and 3 from J, leaving 12 bases between them. The V gene's germline CDR1 is MGHDK and CDR2 SYGVNS. This CDR3 is CASSGQGPYYGYTF. CDR3 DNA: TGTGCCAGCAGTGGGCAGGGGCCTTACTATGGCTACACCTTC.

This clone was picked up a small number of times. The rearrangement joins TRBV6-1 to TRBJ2-7; D might be TRBD2 (6 bases). This CDR3 has 16 amino acids. Germline CDR1 MNHNS, CDR2 SASEGT. The V end lost 4 bases, the J end lost 6 bases, and 22 bases lay between the germline ends. The CDR3 reads CASSAGIEGGGSEQYF. The CDR3 DNA is TGTGCCAGCAGTGCCGGAATAGAGGGAGGTGGTAGCGAGCAGTACTTC.

This clone has ten or more counts. The chain joins TRBV12-5 to TRBJ2-1, with D perhaps matching TRBD1 (6 bases). The V and J ends lost 5 bases and 4 bases respectively, with 12 bases between them. The CDR3 spans 14 residues. Germline assignment: CDR1 LGHNT and CDR2 FRNRAP. CDR3 in DNA: TGTGCTAGTGGTCTCGGACAGTATTACAATGAGCAGTTCTTC. This translates into CASGLGQYYNEQFF.

This CDR3 reads CASIRRRGLKGWHNTGELFF. Written as DNA, the CDR3 is TGTGCCAGTATCCGGCGGAGGGGGCTAAAGGGTTGGCACAACACCGGGGAGCTGTTTTTT. The J gene is TRBJ2-2, the V gene TRBV19, with D possibly being TRBD1 (7 bases). In germline, CDR1 is LNHDA, CDR2 SQIVND (reference sequence). V lost 7 bases, J lost 2 bases, and 29 bases lay in between. The CDR3 sequence is 20 residues long.

This clone appeared many times. J is TRBJ1-5 and V is TRBV6-1; D unresolved. CDR1 and CDR2 from the germline V gene are MNHNS and SASEGT. V was trimmed by 5 bases and J by 2 bases, leaving 13 bases between them. This CDR3 has 15 amino acids. As DNA, the CDR3 is TGTGCCAGCAGTTTTAGTGGGAATGGCAATCAGCCCCAGCATTTT. Residues: CASSFSGNGNQPQHF.

This clone was found many times. The chain uses TRBV4-1 and TRBJ1-5, with TRBD1 matching 7 bases. The CDR3 has 14 amino acids. Trimming took 6 bases from V and 7 from J; bases not matched to a gene: 9. The germline V gene has CDR1 MGHRA and CDR2 YSYEKL. The CDR3 loop is CASSLGQGDQPQHF. In DNA form, the CDR3 reads TGCGCCAGCAGTCTAGGTCAGGGGGACCAGCCCCAGCATTTT.

This clone has ten or more counts. The chain carries TRBV19 and TRBJ2-3; 7 positions match TRBD2. CDR1 is LNHDA and CDR2 is SQIVND in the germline V gene (reference sequence). Trimming cost V 3 bases and J 0 bases; bases outside gene matches: 6. CDR3 size: 16 residues. The CDR3: CASSIKRDSSTDTQYF. The CDR3 region has the DNA TGTGCCAGTAGTATCAAGCGGGATTCTAGCACAGATACGCAGTATTTT.

In its sample, this clone was seen many times. The V and J genes are TRBV5-1 and TRBJ2-2; D gene uncertain. This CDR3 has 16 amino acids. The V and J ends lost 2 bases and 4 bases respectively, with 15 bases between them. The germline gives CDR1 SGHRS, CDR2 YFSETQ. CDR3 sequence: CASSFTMTRSTGELFF. As DNA, the CDR3 is TGCGCCAGCAGCTTCACCATGACCAGGTCCACCGGGGAGCTGTTTTTT.

This clone was found a few times. The chain couples TRBV2 to TRBJ1-2; 10 nucleotides agree with TRBD1. The CDR3 runs 14 residues. V gave up 6 bases and J gave up 3 bases; unmatched junction bases: 4. Germline V CDR1 and CDR2: SNHLY, FYNNEI. The CDR3, as DNA: TGTGCCAGCAGGACAGGGGGCGCGGACTATGGCTACACCTTC. Encoded protein: CASRTGGADYGYTF.

This clone has at least ten counts. The rearrangement links TRBV20-1 to TRBJ2-2; the match to TRBD2 covers 11 bases. Germline V lookup: CDR1 DFQATT, CDR2 SNEGSKA (reference sequence). The CDR3 contains 14 residues. J gave up 5 bases and V 6 bases, and 5 bases lay outside the gene matches. Here the CDR3 reads CSAPSGGPTGELFF. CDR3 nucleotides: TGCAGTGCGCCTAGCGGGGGGCCTACCGGGGAGCTGTTTTTT.

The chain is built from TRBV9 and TRBJ2-6; D ambiguous. V was pared by 0 bases and J by 0 bases, with 7 bases between. This CDR3 is 16 amino acids long. CDR1 and CDR2 from the germline V gene are SGDLS and YYNGEE. CDR3 nucleotides: TGTGCCAGCAGCGTAGGGTGTGGCTCTGGGGCCAACGTCCTGACTTTC. Amino acids: CASSVGCGSGANVLTF. Drawing the rest from reference TRBV9 and TRBJ2-6, the complete variable domain is DSGVTQTPKHLITATGQRVTLRCSPRSGDLSVYWYQQSLDQGLQFLIQYYNGEERAKGNILERFSAQQFPDLHSELNLSSLELGDSALYFCASSVGCGSGANVLTFGAGSRLTVL.

In its sample, this clone was seen many times. Being one base from a much bigger clone, this may be a read error. The chain has TRBV19 and TRBJ2-1; tentative D call: TRBD2 (6 bases). CDR3 length: 13 residues. The ends were cut back, 0 bases at V and 8 bases at J, with 8 bases in the middle. CDR1 and CDR2 (germline): LNHDA, SQIVND (reference sequence). CDR3 protein: CASSIDRGYEQFF. The CDR3 nucleotides read TGTGCCAGTAGTATAGATCGGGGGTATGAGCAGTTCTTC.

In this sample, this clone turned up a few times. A read error may be the cause here, since a much bigger clone is one base away. The V gene is TRBV29-1, the J gene TRBJ1-3, with D uncertain. Germline V CDR1 and CDR2: SQVTM, ANQGSEA. The CDR3 is 14 amino acids. CDR3 sequence reads: CSVERRLSVNTIYF. The CDR3 DNA reads as TGCAGCGTAGAACGTAGGTTGTCTGTAAACACCATATATTTT.

The chain carries TRBV20-1 and TRBJ2-1, with 9 bases matching TRBD2. V was clipped by 6 bases and J by 6 bases; unmatched bases: 9. CDR3 size: 14 residues. CDR1 is DFQATT, CDR2 SNEGSKA, per germline (reference sequence). The CDR3 DNA is TGCAGTGCCCAGACTAGCGGCCCATCCAATGAGCAGTTCTTC. Its protein product is CSAQTSGPSNEQFF.

This clone was counted only a few times. The chain links TRBV11-2 to TRBJ2-2; 8 bases are shared with TRBD2. Germline trimming cut 5 bases from V and 0 bases from J; bases unmatched to any gene: 11. This CDR3 is built from 18 residues. Germline CDR1 and CDR2: SGHAT and FQNNGV. CDR3: CASSPPPSGGANTGELFF. The CDR3 nucleotides read TGTGCCAGCAGCCCCCCGCCGAGCGGGGGAGCGAACACCGGGGAGCTGTTTTTT.

This clone showed up many times. The chain is built from TRBV11-1 and TRBJ1-2; D possibly corresponds to TRBD1 (6 bases). V lost 5 bases and J 0 bases, leaving 16 bases between the germline ends. Looked up from germline, CDR1 is SGHAT and CDR2 is FQDESV (reference sequence). This CDR3 is 16 amino acids long. The CDR3 DNA follows: TGTGCCAGCAGCCCCCTACTGACAGGTCCTAACTATGGCTACACCTTC. Its protein product is CASSPLLTGPNYGYTF. Full variable domain (missing parts from reference TRBV11-1 and TRBJ1-2): EAEVAQSPRYKITEKSQAVAFWCDPISGHATLYWYRQILGQGPELLVQFQDESVVDDSQLPKDRFSAERLKGVDSTLKIQPAELGDSAMYLCASSPLLTGPNYGYTFGSGTRLTVV.

This clone was counted only a few times. This chain uses TRBV4-1 with TRBJ1-1; TRBD1 matches 8 bases. The germline V gene has CDR1 MGHRA and CDR2 YSYEKL. The trim removed 6 bases at V and 5 bases at J, leaving 14 bases unmatched. The CDR3 has 16 amino acids. In DNA form, the CDR3 reads TGCGCCAGCAGGCGCAGTGCAGGGGGCGAGGATACTGAAGCTTTCTTT. Its protein product is CASRRSAGGEDTEAFF.

This clone was observed many times. V is TRBV25-1 and J is TRBJ2-5; tentatively, D is TRBD1 or TRBD2 (6 bases each). V shed 6 bases and J shed 3 bases, with 23 bases lying between them. The CDR3 is 17 amino acids. Germline lookup yields CDR1 MGHDK and CDR2 SYGVNS. Here the CDR3 DNA reads TGTGCCAGCAGGAGCCAGGGGACCCGAGGGGAGGAAGAGACCCAGTACTTC. Protein sequence: CASRSQGTRGEEETQYF.

This clone has at least ten counts. The V gene is TRBV10-3, the J gene TRBJ1-1; D is undetermined. The CDR3 extends over 12 amino acids. Trimming removed 9 bases from V and 0 bases from J, with 8 bases in between. Germline CDR1 and CDR2: ENHRY and SYGVKD. The CDR3 region has the DNA TGTGCCATTCGGGAGATGAACACTGAAGCTTTCTTT. Encoded protein: CAIREMNTEAFF.

This clone was counted ten times or more. The chain joins TRBV20-1 to TRBJ1-6, with a weak D call TRBD1 (5 bases). V was trimmed by 2 bases and J by 3 bases, leaving 14 bases between them. This CDR3 comprises 16 residues. Germline lookup yields CDR1 DFQATT and CDR2 SNEGSKA (reference sequence). The CDR3 nucleotides are TGCAGTGCTAGAATGGGGGGGATTGACTATAATTCACCCCTCCACTTT. Its translation is CSARMGGIDYNSPLHF.